The text below deals with one T cell receptor (beta chain). V was pared by 5 bases and J by 7 bases, with 2 bases of the junction left unmatched. Germline values: CDR1 SGHTA, CDR2 FQGNSA. This CDR3 spans 14 amino acids. The data were taken from a study of blood T cell repertoires in COVID-19. Study in general: Acute and convalescent COVID-19 samples came from the United States, Italy and Spain. The analysed material was cDNA or gDNA that came from T cells, B-cell-depleted T cells, or PBMCs.

Per the original methods: Estimates of nucleated cell counts were drawn from the amplification of reference gene primers. Produced via immunoSEQ multiplex PCR; TCRdb's table is partial and in-frame only. The V and J calls and clone size were taken over from that table, and D and trimming were inferred from the DNA. The table shows about 90,000 clones, with over 80% occurring only once. The material sequenced was peripheral blood. This clonotype originated in a woman aged 70-85 years with active or convalescent COVID-19. The chain couples TRBV7-2 to TRBJ1-6; 10 nucleotides line up with TRBD1. This chain's CDR3 is CASSAGQGNSPLHF. The CDR3 DNA follows: TGTGCCAGCAGCGCGGGACAGGGGAATTCACCCCTCCACTTT.